The 32 T cell receptor beta chains in this list originate from one sample, sequenced in a study of blood T cells in healthy people across ages. The use of a sample-barcoded 5' primer and a J-beta primer mix characterized a second PCR of roughly 6 to 11 cycles. One entry per CDR3 protein results from TCRdb running MiXCR on the 5' RACE reads. The sample lists 800,000 to 950,000 distinct CDR3 sequences, about 37% occurring once. Sequenced: blood. The receptors originated from a man aged 18 to 29 in good health.

There are a few counts of this clonotype. This rearrangement joins TRBV12-3 or TRBV12-4 to TRBJ1-1; tentatively, D is TRBD1 (5 bases). The V end was cut by 7 bases, the J end by 1 base, with 10 bases between. This CDR3 is built from 13 residues. In DNA form, the CDR3 reads TGTGCCAGCACTGTGGGACGGAACACTGAAGCTTTCTTT. This translates into CASTVGRNTEAFF.

J is TRBJ2-3 and V is TRBV6-5; D is perhaps TRBD2 (6 bases). This CDR3 has 11 amino acids. Germline V gene lookup returns CDR1 MNHEY and CDR2 SVGAGI. V was clipped by 11 bases and J by 6 bases, with 12 bases between them. The CDR3 spells CAGRRADTQYF. The CDR3 DNA is TGTGCCGGCCGGAGGGCTGATACGCAGTATTTT.

This clonotype has only a few counts. J is TRBJ2-1 and V is TRBV2; D possibly corresponds to TRBD1 (5 bases). The germline V and J ends were trimmed by 3 bases and 8 bases, with 14 bases remaining between them. The CDR3 runs to 14 residues. The germline CDR1 and CDR2 sequences are SNHLY and FYNNEI. The CDR3 reads CASSDPRTTYEQFF. In DNA form, the CDR3 reads TGTGCCAGCAGTGACCCCCGGACAACTTATGAGCAGTTCTTC. Full variable domain (outside the CDR3, taken from reference TRBV2 and TRBJ2-1): EPEVTQTPSHQVTQMGQEVILRCVPISNHLYFYWYRQILGQKVEFLVSFYNNEISEKSEIFDDQFSVERPDGSNFTLKIRSTKLEDSAMYFCASSDPRTTYEQFFGPGTRLTVL.

This clonotype has just one count. A much more abundant neighbour one base away suggests this may be a read error. The rearrangement links TRBV9 to TRBJ1-2; the D is unclear. CDR1 SGDLS and CDR2 YYNGEE come from the germline V gene. CDR3 length: 14 amino acids. Trimming removed 5 bases at V and 5 bases at J, with 16 bases between. For the CDR3, the DNA is TGTGCCAGCAGGGCTAGGATTGGAGCGTATGGCTACACCTTC. Encoded protein: CASRARIGAYGYTF. Complete variable domain (other parts from reference TRBV9 and TRBJ1-2): DSGVTQTPKHLITATGQRVTLRCSPRSGDLSVYWYQQSLDQGLQFLIQYYNGEERAKGNILERFSAQQFPDLHSELNLSSLELGDSALYFCASRARIGAYGYTFGSGTRLTVV.

Many counts were recorded for this clonotype. The chain uses TRBV7-9 and TRBJ2-7, with TRBD2 as a possible D gene (5 bases). Germline V CDR1 and CDR2: SEHNR, FQNEAQ (reference sequence). This CDR3 comprises 15 residues. V shed 0 bases and J shed 2 bases, with 11 bases lying between them. This CDR3 reads CASSLASSGPYEQYF. The CDR3 DNA follows: TGTGCCAGCAGCTTAGCGTCCAGCGGTCCCTACGAGCAGTACTTC.

With respect to this clonotype: One junction end does not reproduce the germline sequence, and a read error may be involved. V is TRBV4-1 and J is TRBJ2-5, with 12 positions matching TRBD2. This CDR3 comprises 16 residues. Germline V lookup: CDR1 MGHRA, CDR2 YSYEKL. CDR3 nucleotide sequence: TGCGCCAGCAGACTTACTAGCGGGGGGTACCAAGAGACCCGGTACTTC. Protein product: CASRLTSGGYQETRYF.

The rearrangement links TRBV7-9 to TRBJ2-1, with D possibly called TRBD1 or TRBD2 (5 bases each). Trimming removed 5 bases at V and 0 bases at J, with 14 bases between. CDR3 length equals 16 residues. Per the germline V gene, CDR1 is SEHNR and CDR2 is FQNEAQ (reference sequence). This CDR3 reads CASSTRDLRSYNEQFF. CDR3 nucleotides: TGTGCCAGCAGCACCCGGGACCTCCGCTCCTACAATGAGCAGTTCTTC.

The chain combines TRBV18 with TRBJ1-1; TRBD1 matches at 9 bases. The CDR3 totals 16 residues. Germline V lookup: CDR1 KGHSH, CDR2 LQKENI. V lost 1 base, J lost 0 bases, and 3 bases stayed unmatched. The CDR3 protein is CASSPLQGAVNTEAFF. In DNA form, the CDR3 reads TGTGCCAGCTCACCACTACAGGGGGCGGTGAACACTGAAGCTTTCTTT.

The chain carries TRBV7-9 and TRBJ2-2; the D is unclear. CDR3 length: 17 amino acids. Trimming left V 2 bases short and J 4 bases short, with 17 bases between. CDR1 is SEHNR and CDR2 is FQNEAQ in the germline V gene (reference sequence). This chain's CDR3 is CASSLTLPTKPTGELFF. The CDR3 DNA reads as TGTGCCAGCAGCTTAACTCTACCAACCAAACCCACCGGGGAGCTGTTTTTT.

This clonotype was observed many times. The CDR3 DNA sequence: TGTGCCAGCAGCTTCCGCACAGATACGCAGTATTTT. Residues: CASSFRTDTQYF. The chain is built from TRBV7-2 and TRBJ2-3; no clear D. CDR3 size: 12 residues. Trimming pared 3 bases from V and 1 base from J, leaving 2 bases between. CDR1 and CDR2 (germline): SGHTA, FQGNSA.

This rearrangement joins TRBV7-3 to TRBJ2-3; 16 nucleotides align to TRBD2. V trimming: 5 bases; J trimming: 3 bases; junction bases outside the gene matches: 5. CDR1 and CDR2 from the germline V gene are SGHTA and FQGTGA. The CDR3 length is 17 residues. The DNA for the CDR3 is TGTGCCAGCAGCCTTGGGACTAGCGGGGGGGCAACAGATACGCAGTATTTT. It codes for CASSLGTSGGATDTQYF. Full variable domain (remainder filled in from reference TRBV7-3 and TRBJ2-3): GAGVSQTPSNKVTEKGKYVELRCDPISGHTALYWYRQSLGQGPEFLIYFQGTGAADDSGLPNDRFFAVRPEGSVSTLKIQRTERGDSAVYLCASSLGTSGGATDTQYFGPGTRLTVL.

This clonotype came up many times. The DNA of the CDR3 is TGTGCCAGCAGTTTAAGCGGGGGGATTCTCAATGAGCAGTTCTTC. Amino acid sequence: CASSLSGGILNEQFF. This chain uses TRBV12-3 or TRBV12-4 with TRBJ2-1; 9 nucleotides agree with TRBD2. Trimming removed 2 bases from V and 6 bases from J; junction bases left unmatched: 5. The CDR3 is made up of 15 amino acids.

The chain joins TRBV19 to TRBJ2-1; 11 nucleotides agree with TRBD2. Trimming cost V 3 bases and J 7 bases; bases outside gene matches: 8. Per the germline V gene, CDR1 is LNHDA and CDR2 is SQIVND (reference sequence). The CDR3 loop spans 16 amino acids. The CDR3 protein is CASSIETSGELNEQFF. The CDR3 DNA reads as TGTGCCAGTAGTATTGAGACTAGCGGGGAGCTAAATGAGCAGTTCTTC.

The chain recombines TRBV20-1 with TRBJ2-1; the match to TRBD2 covers 7 bases. The CDR3 extends over 13 amino acids. Germline values: CDR1 DFQATT, CDR2 SNEGSKA (reference sequence). V gave up 6 bases and J gave up 7 bases; unmatched junction bases: 9. The CDR3 DNA reads as TGCAGTGCCCTGCGAGGACTAGGAAATGAGCAGTTCTTC. Protein sequence: CSALRGLGNEQFF.

This chain connects TRBV20-1 to TRBJ2-5, with 10 positions matching TRBD1. J gave up 4 bases and V 3 bases, and 5 bases lay outside the gene matches. The length of the CDR3 is 14 residues. Germline V gives CDR1 DFQATT, CDR2 SNEGSKA (reference sequence). The CDR3 DNA reads as TGCAGTGCTAGGGCGACAGGGGGCGCAGAGACCCAGTACTTC. Protein sequence: CSARATGGAETQYF.

This chain uses TRBV11-2 with TRBJ2-1, with TRBD2 identical over 8 bases. Germline values: CDR1 SGHAT, CDR2 FQNNGV. V gave up 2 bases and J gave up 0 bases; unmatched junction bases: 3. This CDR3 has 16 amino acids. The CDR3 region is CASSLSSGYSYNEQFF. In DNA form, the CDR3 reads TGTGCCAGCAGCTTATCTAGCGGGTACTCCTACAATGAGCAGTTCTTC.

This clonotype appeared a few times. Being one base from a much bigger clone, this may be a read error. The genes are TRBV12-3 or TRBV12-4 and TRBJ1-5, with a possible D match to TRBD1 (5 bases). The CDR3 length is 14 residues. V was shortened by 3 bases and J by 3 bases, with 9 bases between the two germline ends. The CDR3 sequence: CASSFGGVNQPQHF. DNA for the CDR3: TGTGCCAGCAGTTTTGGGGGGGTCAATCAGCCCCAGCATTTT.

This clonotype showed up just a few times. CDR3 coding DNA: TGCAGTGCTAGAGTATGGTCGTCGGGGGCGCCGGGAGGCTACACCTTC. Translating gives CSARVWSSGAPGGYTF. The rearrangement uses TRBV20-1 and TRBJ1-2; possible D gene TRBD1, 6 bases. The CDR3 sequence is 16 residues long. Looked up from germline, CDR1 is DFQATT and CDR2 is SNEGSKA (reference sequence). V was pared by 1 base and J by 8 bases, with 23 bases between.

This chain connects TRBV29-1 to TRBJ2-1; tentatively, D is TRBD1 (7 bases). Germline values: CDR1 SQVTM, CDR2 ANQGSEA. V gave up 6 bases and J gave up 10 bases, with 16 bases separating them. This CDR3 is built from 12 residues. The CDR3 nucleotides are TGCAGCGTCGGTACAGGGGACTCCGAGCAGTTCTTC. Translating it yields CSVGTGDSEQFF.

For this clonotype: The junction departs from germline at one end; a sequencing error may be responsible. The chain couples TRBV7-2 to TRBJ1-1; D is unclear. The CDR3 is made up of 15 amino acids. Germline V gene sequence: CDR1 SGHTA, CDR2 FQGNSA. The CDR3 DNA reads TGTGCCAGCAGCCGAAAGTACGGGGAGAACACTGAAGCTTTGTTT. This gives the protein CASSRKYGENTEALF.

The chain employs TRBV20-1 and TRBJ1-5; possibly TRBD1 for D (5 bases). The CDR3 has 13 amino acids. Trimming removed 5 bases from V and 7 bases from J, with 15 bases in between. Germline CDR1 reads DFQATT; CDR2 reads SNEGSKA (reference sequence). The CDR3 coding sequence is TGCAGTGCTCGAGGCAGGGTGAGGCAGCCCCAGCATTTT. Encoded protein: CSARGRVRQPQHF.

The sample holds one count of this clonotype. This may be a read error, as it is one base from a much larger clone. The CDR3 spells CASSLYGCEQYF. The CDR3 nucleotides read TGTGCCAGCAGCTTGTACGGCTGCGAGCAGTACTTC. The chain links TRBV7-2 to TRBJ2-7; D is undetermined. The CDR3 spans 12 residues. The V and J ends lost 3 bases and 6 bases respectively, with 9 bases between them. The germline V gene encodes CDR1 SGHTA and CDR2 FQGNSA. Supplemented by reference TRBV7-2 and TRBJ2-7, the full variable domain reads GAGVSQSPSNKVTEKGKDVELRCDPISGHTALYWYRQSLGQGLEFLIYFQGNSAPDKSGLPSDRFSAERTGGSVSTLTIQRTQQEDSAVYLCASSLYGCEQYFGPGTRLTVT.

This chain connects TRBV7-9 to TRBJ1-4, with D possibly matching TRBD1 (6 bases). Germline V gene data show CDR1 as SEHNR and CDR2 as FQNEAQ (reference sequence). V lost 5 bases and J lost 4, with 11 bases in between. The CDR3 runs to 14 residues. This chain's CDR3 is CASSQQGYNEKLFF. The CDR3 nucleotides read TGTGCCAGCAGCCAACAGGGTTATAATGAAAAACTGTTTTTT.

In its sample, this clonotype was seen a few times. The chain is built from TRBV12-3 or TRBV12-4 and TRBJ2-1, with D perhaps TRBD1 or TRBD2 (7 bases each). The length of the CDR3 is 14 residues. The V and J ends lost 7 bases and 4 bases respectively, with 14 bases between them. CDR3: CASISGGGYNEQFF. CDR3 bases: TGTGCCAGCATCTCAGGGGGGGGATACAATGAGCAGTTCTTC.

The chain joins TRBV25-1 to TRBJ1-2, with 11 positions matching TRBD1. CDR3 length equals 15 residues. The V and J ends lost 1 base and 4 bases, in that order; junction bases with no gene match: 2. CDR1 is MGHDK and CDR2 is SYGVNS in the germline V gene. The CDR3 coding sequence is TGTGCCAGCAGTGAATGGGGACAGGGGGGCTATGGCTACACCTTC. This translates into CASSEWGQGGYGYTF.

The rearrangement uses TRBV27 and TRBJ1-2; D remains unclear. CDR3 length: 14 amino acids. The germline CDR1 and CDR2 sequences are MNHEY and SMNVEV (reference sequence). V was clipped by 5 bases and J by 8 bases, with 18 bases between them. In nucleotides, the CDR3 is TGTGCCAGCAGTGTAAACGGGATTCCCGGGGGCTACACCTTC. It is translated as CASSVNGIPGGYTF.

This clonotype was counted a few times. The J gene is TRBJ2-5, the V gene TRBV25-1, with TRBD1 matching over 7 bases. The CDR3 runs to 14 residues. Germline CDR1 is MGHDK and CDR2 is SYGVNS. J was trimmed by 5 bases and V by 6 bases; bases with no gene match: 9. The CDR3 DNA sequence: TGTGCCAGCAGGGATGATACAGGGGAGGAGACCCAGTACTTC. Its protein product is CASRDDTGEETQYF. Full variable domain (remainder filled in from reference TRBV25-1 and TRBJ2-5): EADIYQTPRYLVIGTGKKITLECSQTMGHDKMYWYQQDPGMELHLIHYSYGVNSTEKGDLSSESTVSRIRTEHFPLTLESARPSHTSQYLCASRDDTGEETQYFGPGTRLLVL.

This clonotype was picked up a small number of times. This chain links TRBV2 with TRBJ2-1; no firm D call. CDR3 length equals 15 residues. Germline V gene sequence: CDR1 SNHLY, CDR2 FYNNEI. The V end lost 1 base, the J end lost 4 bases, and 11 bases lay between the germline ends. The CDR3 spells CASSEGPERYNEQFF. CDR3 sequence (DNA): TGTGCCAGCAGTGAAGGGCCAGAGAGGTACAATGAGCAGTTCTTC.

The chain has TRBV10-3 and TRBJ1-1; D is unclear. This CDR3 contains 13 residues. The V end was cut by 6 bases, the J end by 0 bases, with 8 bases between. CDR1 and CDR2 (germline): ENHRY, SYGVKD. In DNA, the CDR3 is TGTGCCATCAGCCAGTCTATGAACACTGAAGCTTTCTTT. Encoded protein: CAISQSMNTEAFF.

The chain has TRBV7-9 and TRBJ1-3; 8 bases agree with TRBD1. The germline V gene has CDR1 SEHNR and CDR2 FQNEAQ (reference sequence). The CDR3 consists of 16 residues. V gave up 0 bases and J gave up 2 bases; unmatched junction bases: 3. In nucleotides, the CDR3 is TGTGCCAGCAGCTTAGCCTCGGGACAGGCTGGAAACACCATATATTTT. Its translation is CASSLASGQAGNTIYF.

This chain uses TRBV7-9 with TRBJ1-4; D possibly corresponds to TRBD1 (6 bases). Trimming left V 3 bases short and J 5 bases short, with 13 bases between. The CDR3 contains 15 residues. The germline V gene has CDR1 SEHNR and CDR2 FQNEAQ (reference sequence). This CDR3 reads CASSFSRTVNEKLFF. The CDR3 bases are TGTGCCAGCAGCTTCAGCAGGACAGTGAATGAAAAACTGTTTTTT. The complete variable domain, with remaining parts taken from reference TRBV7-9 and TRBJ1-4, reads DTGVSQNPRHKITKRGQNVTFRCDPISEHNRLYWYRQTLGQGPEFLTYFQNEAQLEKSRLLSDRFSAERPKGSFSTLEIQRTEQGDSAMYLCASSFSRTVNEKLFFGSGTQLSVL.

This CDR3 is CSVFGESSYNEQYF. In DNA, the CDR3 is TGCAGTGTGTTTGGTGAGAGCTCCTACAATGAGCAGTACTTC. This chain uses TRBV20-1 with TRBJ2-1, with unresolved D. With the DNA end fitting TRBJ2-7 better, the J assignment may be wrong. CDR1 and CDR2 from the germline V gene are DFQATT and SNEGSKA (reference sequence). This CDR3 region has 14 residues.